These 23 T cell receptor beta chains originate from one sample sequenced in a study of blood T cell repertoires in COVID-19. Method: immunoSEQ multiplex PCR; TCRdb's copy keeps in-frame clones and lacks some. Of 350,000 or so clones in the sample, approximately 88% were seen once. Input material: peripheral blood. These receptors were obtained from a woman in her thirties with COVID-19, enrolled during active disease.

This clone was observed once. This chain links TRBV25-1 with TRBJ1-5; D uncertain. Germline-derived CDR1 and CDR2 are MGHDK and SYGVNS. V was trimmed by 2 bases and J by 3 bases, leaving 11 bases between them. CDR3 length equals 15 residues. CDR3 bases: TGTGCCAGCAGTGAACAGGAGGGTTCCAATCAGCCCCAGCATTTT. As protein: CASSEQEGSNQPQHF.

The genes are TRBV5-1 and TRBJ2-1, with D possibly being TRBD1 (5 bases). V was cut by 0 bases and J by 4 bases, with 17 bases left in between. Germline V lookup: CDR1 SGHRS, CDR2 YFSETQ. The CDR3 has 17 amino acids. The CDR3 nucleotides read TGCGCCAGCAGCTTGGAAATCGGGCAGGGCCCTTACAATGAGCAGTTCTTC. The encoded protein is CASSLEIGQGPYNEQFF.

This clone was observed a few times. Other nucleotide sequences in the sample specify the same CDR3. The chain links TRBV9 to TRBJ2-3; D remains unclear. This CDR3 has 14 residues. Germline lookup yields CDR1 SGDLS and CDR2 YYNGEE. Trimming left V 0 bases short and J 1 base short, with 6 bases between. CDR3 coding DNA: TGTGCCAGCAGCGTAGGACGGGGCACAGATACGCAGTATTTT. Its protein product is CASSVGRGTDTQYF.

This clone was counted ten times or more. The V and J genes are TRBV7-9 and TRBJ2-1; a possible D gene is TRBD2 (6 bases). The CDR3 contains 13 residues. Germline V gives CDR1 SEHNR, CDR2 FQNEAQ (reference sequence). V was cut by 7 bases and J by 6 bases, with 13 bases left in between. Here the CDR3 reads CASTFGGVNEQFF. The CDR3 bases are TGTGCCAGCACTTTCGGGGGTGTCAATGAGCAGTTCTTC.

The V gene is TRBV6-5, the J gene TRBJ1-4, with TRBD1 as a possible D gene (6 bases). Germline CDR1 reads MNHEY; CDR2 reads SVGAGI. Trimming cost V 8 bases and J 8 bases, with 15 bases left between them. This CDR3 spans 13 amino acids. CDR3 sequence: CASRKTGAEKLFF. As DNA, the CDR3 is TGTGCCAGCCGCAAGACAGGCGCAGAAAAACTGTTTTTT.

The chain links TRBV6-6 to TRBJ1-5; D uncertain. From germline, CDR1 is MNHNY and CDR2 SVGAGI (reference sequence). V was pared by 0 bases and J by 6 bases, with 6 bases between. CDR3 size: 13 residues. For the CDR3, the DNA is TGTGCCAGCAGTTACTCGCACGGTCAGCCCCAGCATTTT. This codes for CASSYSHGQPQHF.

This clone was observed once. CDR3 sequence: CASREQGAGGYTF. CDR3 coding DNA: TGTGCCAGCAGGGAACAGGGGGCGGGCGGCTACACCTTC. This chain links TRBV2 with TRBJ1-2; 9 bases line up with TRBD1. The CDR3 has 13 amino acids. With 6 bases clipped from V and 8 bases from J, the junction kept 7 bases outside the gene matches. CDR1 is SNHLY, CDR2 FYNNEI, per germline.

The J gene is TRBJ1-5, the V gene TRBV7-2; D call uncertain. V was clipped by 5 bases and J by 0 bases, with 17 bases between them. Germline V gene lookup returns CDR1 SGHTA and CDR2 FQGNSA. The CDR3 has 17 amino acids. The CDR3 spells CASSPSRPEGSNQPQHF. The CDR3 nucleotides read TGTGCCAGCAGCCCAAGCAGGCCCGAGGGTAGCAATCAGCCCCAGCATTTT.

The rearrangement joins TRBV5-1 to TRBJ2-2, with D tentatively TRBD1 (6 bases). CDR1 and CDR2 (germline): SGHRS, YFSETQ. The CDR3 is 15 amino acids. V dropped 3 bases and J dropped 0 bases, with 9 bases sitting between them. Here the CDR3 reads CASSSTGTNTGELFF. CDR3 in DNA: TGCGCCAGCAGCTCAACAGGGACGAACACCGGGGAGCTGTTTTTT.

This clone has a handful of counts. The V call is TRBV3-1 (or the pseudogene TRBV3-2), the J call TRBJ1-3; no definite D call. Germline CDR1 and CDR2: LGHDT and YNNKEL (reference sequence). This CDR3 has 11 amino acids. Trimming left V 1 base short and J 11 bases short, with 6 bases between. Written as DNA, the CDR3 is TGTGCCAGCAGCCAAGGTGGCCCCATATATTTT. This sequence encodes CASSQGGPIYF.

J is TRBJ2-1 and V is TRBV19, with TRBD1 matching over 7 bases. With V trimmed by 3 bases and J by 0 bases, 2 bases remained unmatched. The CDR3 is 15 residues long. CDR1 and CDR2 (germline): LNHDA, SQIVND (reference sequence). Here the CDR3 DNA reads TGTGCCAGTAGTATGGGGACAGACTCCTACAATGAGCAGTTCTTC. Translating it yields CASSMGTDSYNEQFF.

The chain has TRBV5-1 and TRBJ2-2; a weak D match, TRBD2 (7 bases). V lost 6 bases, J lost 4 bases, and 19 bases lay in between. Germline assignment: CDR1 SGHRS and CDR2 YFSETQ. The CDR3 is 16 residues long. This chain's CDR3 is CASTLPWAGATGELFF. Here the CDR3 DNA reads TGCGCCAGCACGCTTCCATGGGCGGGGGCCACCGGGGAGCTGTTTTTT.

The chain links TRBV5-6 to TRBJ1-1, with TRBD1 matching over 10 bases. J was trimmed by 6 bases and V by 1 base; bases with no gene match: 6. This CDR3 is 15 amino acids long. Germline CDR1 SGHDT, CDR2 YYEEEE. The CDR3 DNA is TGTGCCAGCAGCTTGCCTGGGACAGGGGTTGCTGAAGCTTTCTTT. Translating it yields CASSLPGTGVAEAFF.

The count of this clone is one. The rearrangement joins TRBV12-5 to TRBJ2-3; 7 bases are a match to TRBD2. The germline V gene encodes CDR1 LGHNT and CDR2 FRNRAP. The CDR3 spans 16 residues. Trimming cost V 7 bases and J 0 bases; bases outside gene matches: 10. The CDR3 region has the DNA TGTGCTAGTGCCTCATTGGGAGGGGCTAGCACAGATACGCAGTATTTT. Protein product: CASASLGGASTDTQYF. Filled out from reference TRBV12-5 and TRBJ2-3, the complete variable domain reads DARVTQTPRHKVTEMGQEVTMRCQPILGHNTVFWYRQTMMQGLELLAYFRNRAPLDDSGMPKDRFSAEMPDATLATLKIQPSEPRDSAVYFCASASLGGASTDTQYFGPGTRLTVL.

The rearrangement links TRBV11-2 to TRBJ2-7, with TRBD1 matching 7 bases. Trimming cost V 4 bases and J 0 bases; bases outside gene matches: 0. This CDR3 comprises 13 residues. CDR1 is SGHAT and CDR2 is FQNNGV in the germline V gene. The CDR3: CASSWDSSYEQYF. The DNA of the CDR3 is TGTGCCAGCAGCTGGGACAGCTCCTACGAGCAGTACTTC.

This clone was observed once. V gene TRBV28 combines with J gene TRBJ1-1, with D uncertain. CDR1 and CDR2 (germline): MDHEN, SYDVKM. Trimming took 6 bases from V and 1 from J, leaving 12 bases between them. CDR3 length: 14 residues. The CDR3, as DNA: TGTGCCAGCAGCCGTAGAGGGTGGAACACTGAAGCTTTCTTT. Encoded protein: CASSRRGWNTEAFF.

The V gene is TRBV10-3, the J gene TRBJ2-3; D remains unclear. CDR3 length: 13 residues. Deletions cut 7 bases from V and 2 bases from J, with 10 bases between. In germline, CDR1 is ENHRY, CDR2 SYGVKD. Here the CDR3 DNA reads TGTGCCATCATGGCGGAGCTCACAGATACGCAGTATTTT. Protein: CAIMAELTDTQYF.

V usage is TRBV5-6 and J usage is TRBJ1-1; D remains unclear. This CDR3 contains 12 residues. V shed 2 bases and J shed 7 bases, with 9 bases lying between them. Germline-derived CDR1 and CDR2 are SGHDT and YYEEEE. The CDR3 DNA follows: TGTGCCAGCAGCTTATCAATCAGTGAAGCTTTCTTT. Translating gives CASSLSISEAFF.

The genes are TRBV28 and TRBJ2-3; D is ambiguous. V shed 8 bases and J shed 3 bases, with 6 bases lying between them. The CDR3 has 11 residues. Germline assignment: CDR1 MDHEN and CDR2 SYDVKM. The CDR3 bases are TGTGCCAGCGCGAAAACAGATACGCAGTATTTT. Translation: CASAKTDTQYF. Full variable domain (missing parts from reference TRBV28 and TRBJ2-3): DVKVTQSSRYLVKRTGEKVFLECVQDMDHENMFWYRQDPGLGLRLIYFSYDVKMKEKGDIPEGYSVSREKKERFSLILESASTNQTSMYLCASAKTDTQYFGPGTRLTVL.

The CDR3 loop reads CASSIQGRLDYGYTF. CDR3 bases: TGTGCCAGCAGCATACAGGGCCGTTTAGACTATGGCTACACCTTC. The gene calls are TRBV14 and TRBJ1-2; perhaps TRBD1 as D (6 bases). Germline-derived CDR1 and CDR2 are SGHDN and FVKESK. Trimming removed 5 bases from V and 3 bases from J, with 16 bases in between. The CDR3 runs to 15 residues.

The chain links TRBV5-4 to TRBJ2-2, with a possible D match to TRBD1 (7 bases). V shed 7 bases and J shed 2 bases, with 24 bases lying between them. CDR1 is SGHNT and CDR2 is YYREEE in the germline V gene (reference sequence). The CDR3 consists of 18 residues. The CDR3 nucleotides read TGTGCCAGCGAGGGCGGAGGGGGCGAACCGAAAAACACCGGGGAGCTGTTTTTT. Translating gives CASEGGGGEPKNTGELFF. The variable domain in full, with the rest retrieved from reference TRBV5-4 and TRBJ2-2, is ETGVTQSPTHLIKTRGQQVTLRCSSQSGHNTVSWYQQALGQGPQFIFQYYREEENGRGNFPPRFSGLQFPNYSSELNVNALELDDSALYLCASEGGGGEPKNTGELFFGEGSRLTVL.

This chain uses TRBV7-2 with TRBJ2-3; TRBD2 agrees at 13 bases. J lost 6 bases, V lost 5 bases, and 8 bases had no gene match. The germline V gene encodes CDR1 SGHTA and CDR2 FQGNSA. This CDR3 region has 16 residues. The CDR3, as DNA: TGTGCCAGCAGCCGTCGACTAGCGGGGGGATCTGATACGCAGTATTTT. Protein sequence: CASSRRLAGGSDTQYF. The full variable domain, its missing parts supplied by reference TRBV7-2 and TRBJ2-3, is GAGVSQSPSNKVTEKGKDVELRCDPISGHTALYWYRQSLGQGLEFLIYFQGNSAPDKSGLPSDRFSAERTGGSVSTLTIQRTQQEDSAVYLCASSRRLAGGSDTQYFGPGTRLTVL.

V gene TRBV2 combines with J gene TRBJ2-4; D may be TRBD2 (5 bases). Germline V CDR1 and CDR2: SNHLY, FYNNEI. V was trimmed by 8 bases and J by 4 bases, leaving 9 bases between them. CDR3 size: 12 residues. The CDR3, as DNA: TGTGCCAGCCGACTAACTAAAAACATTCAGTACTTC. Translating it yields CASRLTKNIQYF. Using reference TRBV2 and TRBJ2-4 for the parts outside the CDR3, the full variable domain is EPEVTQTPSHQVTQMGQEVILRCVPISNHLYFYWYRQILGQKVEFLVSFYNNEISEKSEIFDDQFSVERPDGSNFTLKIRSTKLEDSAMYFCASRLTKNIQYFGAGTRLSVL.